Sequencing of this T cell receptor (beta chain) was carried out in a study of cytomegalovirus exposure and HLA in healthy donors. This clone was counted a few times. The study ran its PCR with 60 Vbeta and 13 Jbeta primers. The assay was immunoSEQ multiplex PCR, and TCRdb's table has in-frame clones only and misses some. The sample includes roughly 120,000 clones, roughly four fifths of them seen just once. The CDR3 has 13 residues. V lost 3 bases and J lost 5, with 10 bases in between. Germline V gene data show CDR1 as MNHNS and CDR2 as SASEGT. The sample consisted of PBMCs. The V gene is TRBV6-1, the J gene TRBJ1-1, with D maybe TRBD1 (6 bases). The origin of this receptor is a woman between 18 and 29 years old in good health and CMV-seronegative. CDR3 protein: CASSDYRETEAFF. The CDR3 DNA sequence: TGTGCCAGCAGTGACTACAGGGAAACTGAAGCTTTCTTT.